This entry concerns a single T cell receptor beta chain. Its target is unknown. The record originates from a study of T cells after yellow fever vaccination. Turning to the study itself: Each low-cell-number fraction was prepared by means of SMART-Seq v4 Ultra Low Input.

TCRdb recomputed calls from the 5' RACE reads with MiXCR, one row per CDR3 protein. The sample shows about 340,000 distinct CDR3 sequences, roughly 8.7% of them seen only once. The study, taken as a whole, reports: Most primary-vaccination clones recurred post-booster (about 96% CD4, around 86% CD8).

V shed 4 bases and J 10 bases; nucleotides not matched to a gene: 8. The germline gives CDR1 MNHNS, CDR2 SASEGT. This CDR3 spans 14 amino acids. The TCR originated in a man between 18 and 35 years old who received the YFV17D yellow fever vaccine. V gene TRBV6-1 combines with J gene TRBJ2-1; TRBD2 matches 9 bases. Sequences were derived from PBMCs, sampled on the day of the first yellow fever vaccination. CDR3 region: CASSGSGGPDEQFF. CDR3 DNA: TGTGCCAGCAGTGGTAGCGGGGGCCCAGACGAGCAGTTCTTC.